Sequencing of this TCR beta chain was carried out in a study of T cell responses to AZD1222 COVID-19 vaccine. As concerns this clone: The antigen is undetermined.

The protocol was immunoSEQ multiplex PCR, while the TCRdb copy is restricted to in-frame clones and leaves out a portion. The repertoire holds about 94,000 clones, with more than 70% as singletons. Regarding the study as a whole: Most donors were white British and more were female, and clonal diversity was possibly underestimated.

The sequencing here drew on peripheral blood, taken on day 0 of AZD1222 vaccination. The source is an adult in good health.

The DNA of the CDR3 is TGTGCCAGCAGTACGAGTAAAATCGGTCAGCCCCAGCATTTT. Translated, it gives CASSTSKIGQPQHF. V and J are TRBV28 and TRBJ1-5; D is unresolved. CDR1 and CDR2 from the germline V gene are MDHEN and SYDVKM. The V gene lost 5 bases and the J gene lost 6 bases, with 14 bases spanning the gap. The CDR3 has 14 residues.